A single T cell receptor (beta chain) is shown here with its context. Together with a sample-barcoded 5' primer, a J-beta primer mix was included in a second PCR lasting about 7 to 11 cycles. The study obtained at least 3 million CDR3-containing paired-end reads from every sample. TCRdb reprocessed the 5' RACE reads with MiXCR, giving one entry per CDR3 protein. The sample holds some 1.1 million distinct CDR3 sequences, roughly two fifths seen once. After removal of 5 bases from V and 1 base from J, the junction contained 5 bases not matched to a gene. CDR1 and CDR2 from the germline V gene are MNHEY and SMNVEV (reference sequence). The CDR3 spans 15 residues. This record comes from a study of blood T cells in healthy people across ages. Each donor gave ten milliliters of peripheral blood.

The sequence was obtained from a young man in good health. The V gene is TRBV27, the J gene TRBJ1-1, with 9 bases lining up with TRBD1. The material sequenced was blood. CDR3 sequence reads: CASSDGTGRNTEAFF. Here the CDR3 DNA reads TGTGCCAGCAGTGATGGGACAGGGAGGAACACTGAAGCTTTCTTT.